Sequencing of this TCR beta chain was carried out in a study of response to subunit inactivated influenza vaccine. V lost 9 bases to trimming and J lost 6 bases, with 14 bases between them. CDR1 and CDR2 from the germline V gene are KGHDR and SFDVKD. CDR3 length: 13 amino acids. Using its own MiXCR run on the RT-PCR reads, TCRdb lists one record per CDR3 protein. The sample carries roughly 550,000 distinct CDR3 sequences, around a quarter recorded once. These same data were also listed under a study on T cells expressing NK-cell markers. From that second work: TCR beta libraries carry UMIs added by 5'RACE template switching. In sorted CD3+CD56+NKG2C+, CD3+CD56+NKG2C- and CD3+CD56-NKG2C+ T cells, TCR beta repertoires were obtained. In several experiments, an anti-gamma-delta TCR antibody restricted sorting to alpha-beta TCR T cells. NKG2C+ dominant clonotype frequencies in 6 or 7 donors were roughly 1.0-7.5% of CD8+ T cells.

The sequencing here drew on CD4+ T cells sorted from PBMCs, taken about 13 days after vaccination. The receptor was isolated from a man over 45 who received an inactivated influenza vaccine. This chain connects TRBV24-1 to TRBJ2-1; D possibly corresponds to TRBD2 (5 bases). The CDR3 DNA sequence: TGTGCCACCGAGGGCCTCTCAATCAATGAGCAGTTCTTC. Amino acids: CATEGLSINEQFF.